This entry concerns a single T cell receptor (beta chain). Its antigen is not identified. The sample comes from a study of follicular helper T cells after annual influenza vaccination. Study context: Blood was drawn on days 0, 7 and 28 after vaccination.

Sequencing used immunoSEQ multiplex PCR; TCRdb keeps in-frame clones, though not all of them. The sample holds about 14,000 clones, approximately 84% seen once. Time point in this sample: 2014-2015 season, pre-vaccination. Study-wide points: Most later recoveries of Day 7 ICOS+CD38+ clones were ICOS-CD38- cTfh. ICOS+CD38+ cTfh clonality change tracked circulating plasmablast frequency change.

This sample comprised CXCR5- memory CD4+ T cells sorted from blood, obtained on the day of influenza vaccination. The source is an adult who received the influenza vaccine.

The DNA of the CDR3 is TGTGCTAGTGGTTTGTCTACAGGGGCCCACTACAATGAGCAGTTCTTC. Translated: CASGLSTGAHYNEQFF. V and J are TRBV12-5 and TRBJ2-1, with 7 bases matching TRBD1. J gave up 3 bases and V 2 bases, and 7 bases lay outside the gene matches. The CDR3 contains 16 residues. The V gene's germline CDR1 is LGHNT and CDR2 FRNRAP.